The 29 T cell receptor beta chains below were found in one sample sequenced in a study of shared clonotypes between healthy human individuals. Assay used: immunoSEQ multiplex PCR; TCRdb lists only in-frame clones, some missing. The repertoire includes some 2,500,000 clones, 85% to 95% of them detected once, and 0.37% sits in the top ten. Sequencing was carried out using naive CD4+ T cells from PBMCs. The subset was: CD45RA+ positively selected. Receptors were obtained from a man between 18 and 35 years old in good health. Some clones in this sample may be carry-over from other donors' samples.

The chain couples TRBV2 to TRBJ2-3; D tentatively reads TRBD1 or TRBD2 (5 bases each). The V gene's germline CDR1 is SNHLY and CDR2 FYNNEI. V was clipped by 6 bases and J by 1 base, with 17 bases between them. CDR3 length equals 16 residues. This CDR3 is CASRGLGVPRTDTQYF. The CDR3 nucleotides are TGTGCCAGCAGGGGTTTGGGGGTCCCCCGCACAGATACGCAGTATTTT.

The V call is TRBV28, the J call TRBJ1-2, with 8 nucleotides matching TRBD1. The length of the CDR3 is 14 residues. CDR1 and CDR2 (germline): MDHEN, SYDVKM. Trimming at V came to 4 bases and at J to 5 bases, leaving 6 bases not matched to a gene. DNA of the CDR3: TGTGCCAGCAGTTCATCGGGACAGGTGTATGGCTACACCTTC. This sequence encodes CASSSSGQVYGYTF.

The chain combines TRBV10-3 with TRBJ1-2, with TRBD1 identical over 7 bases. The length of the CDR3 is 15 residues. CDR1 and CDR2 from the germline V gene are ENHRY and SYGVKD. With 6 bases clipped from V and 8 bases from J, the junction kept 15 bases outside the gene matches. This CDR3 is CAISAEAGGPGGYTF. CDR3 bases: TGTGCCATCAGCGCCGAGGCAGGGGGACCTGGGGGCTACACCTTC.

CDR3 region: CASSLVNSNYGYTF. The CDR3 region has the DNA TGTGCCAGCAGCTTGGTCAACAGCAACTATGGCTACACCTTC. This chain links TRBV5-8 with TRBJ1-2, with no clear D. The CDR3 is made up of 14 amino acids. CDR1 is SGHTS and CDR2 is YDEGEE in the germline V gene. V lost 0 bases and J 2 bases, leaving 8 bases between the germline ends.

The J gene is TRBJ2-1, the V gene TRBV5-1; 16 bases are a match to TRBD2. Germline CDR1 and CDR2: SGHRS and YFSETQ. V dropped 0 bases and J dropped 13; count of bases not matched to a gene: 7. This CDR3 has 16 amino acids. The CDR3 nucleotides are TGCGCCAGCAGCTTGGAGGGACTAGCGGGAGGGCCCTCCCAGTTCTTC. Translation gives CASSLEGLAGGPSQFF.

V and J are TRBV28 and TRBJ1-2; tentatively, D is TRBD1 (5 bases). Trimming left V 5 bases short and J 5 bases short, with 30 bases between. The germline CDR1 and CDR2 sequences are MDHEN and SYDVKM. CDR3 size: 19 residues. CDR3 sequence (DNA): TGTGCCAGCAGTATGATATGGTGGGCCCAGGGCCCCCTTGAGTATGGCTACACCTTC. It yields the protein CASSMIWWAQGPLEYGYTF.

The chain has TRBV5-4 and TRBJ2-1, with 11 bases fitting TRBD2. Unmatched junction bases numbered 9, after V lost 4 bases and J lost 9 bases. The CDR3 runs 15 residues. CDR1 SGHNT and CDR2 YYREEE come from the germline V gene (reference sequence). CDR3 sequence reads: CASSPATSGTIEQFF. The DNA for the CDR3 is TGTGCCAGCAGCCCTGCGACTAGCGGGACAATTGAGCAGTTCTTC.

Worth noting for this clone: Other DNA sequences in the sample encode the same CDR3. The J gene is TRBJ2-2, the V gene TRBV9, with 7 bases that match TRBD1. The CDR3 is 15 amino acids. Trimming took 0 bases from V and 5 from J; bases not matched to a gene: 4. The germline V gene has CDR1 SGDLS and CDR2 YYNGEE. The CDR3 loop reads CASSVDRGGTGELFF. The CDR3, as DNA: TGTGCCAGCAGCGTAGACAGGGGTGGGACCGGGGAGCTGTTTTTT. Full variable domain (outside the CDR3, taken from reference TRBV9 and TRBJ2-2): DSGVTQTPKHLITATGQRVTLRCSPRSGDLSVYWYQQSLDQGLQFLIQYYNGEERAKGNILERFSAQQFPDLHSELNLSSLELGDSALYFCASSVDRGGTGELFFGEGSRLTVL.

This chain uses TRBV5-1 with TRBJ2-5; TRBD1 matches 9 bases. The length of the CDR3 is 16 residues. Trimming cost V 3 bases and J 1 base; bases outside gene matches: 7. CDR1 is SGHRS, CDR2 YFSETQ, per germline. Here the CDR3 DNA reads TGCGCCAGCAGCTGGGAACCGGGACAGGGCCAAGAGACCCAGTACTTC. Translating it yields CASSWEPGQGQETQYF.

This clone appeared once. J is TRBJ2-3 and V is TRBV5-1, with TRBD2 identical over 10 bases. CDR3 length: 14 residues. J lost 4 bases, V lost 4 bases, and 3 bases had no gene match. The germline V gene has CDR1 SGHRS and CDR2 YFSETQ. CDR3 in amino acids: CASSRTSGADTQYF. The CDR3 nucleotides are TGCGCCAGCAGCCGGACTAGCGGAGCAGATACGCAGTATTTT.

The gene calls are TRBV7-6 and TRBJ1-1; unclear D gene. The CDR3 is 13 amino acids. Trimming took 5 bases from V and 1 from J, leaving 8 bases between them. Germline-derived CDR1 and CDR2 are SGHVS and FNYEAQ. Here the CDR3 reads CASSPRANTEAFF. In DNA form, the CDR3 reads TGTGCCAGCAGCCCGAGGGCGAACACTGAAGCTTTCTTT.

The chain combines TRBV7-2 with TRBJ1-1; TRBD1 is a possible D gene (6 bases). Germline CDR1 SGHTA, CDR2 FQGNSA. V lost 5 bases to trimming and J lost 1 base, with 11 bases between them. The CDR3 is 14 amino acids. The CDR3 loop is CASSPRDTNTEAFF. The CDR3, as DNA: TGTGCCAGCAGCCCTAGGGACACGAACACTGAAGCTTTCTTT.

This clone appeared once. This chain connects TRBV19 to TRBJ2-6; no firm D call. The CDR3 has 17 residues. The V gene lost 7 bases and the J gene lost 0 bases, with 16 bases spanning the gap. The germline gives CDR1 LNHDA, CDR2 SQIVND (reference sequence). Written as DNA, the CDR3 is TGTGCCAGTAAGCGCTCTCCAGGTCCCTCTGGGGCCAACGTCCTGACTTTC. It encodes CASKRSPGPSGANVLTF.

Note on this clone: The junction departs from the called germline gene at one end, perhaps through a read error. The chain has TRBV7-2 and TRBJ1-2; D may be TRBD1 (5 bases). The CDR3 loop spans 14 amino acids. The germline V gene encodes CDR1 SGHTA and CDR2 FQGNSA. CDR3 amino acids: CASNLGPGNYGYTF. CDR3 nucleotide sequence: TGTGCCAGCAACTTAGGGCCAGGGAACTATGGCTACACCTTC.

The CDR3 spells CASSPLKGQRNTEAFF. The CDR3 nucleotides are TGTGCCAGTAGTCCCCTTAAGGGACAAAGAAACACTGAAGCTTTCTTT. The chain links TRBV19 to TRBJ1-1, with a weak D call TRBD1 (6 bases). The CDR3 runs 16 residues. The ends were cut back, 5 bases at V and 2 bases at J, with 18 bases in the middle. Germline loops: CDR1 LNHDA, CDR2 SQIVND (reference sequence).

This clone was recorded only once. Compared with germline, one end of the junction differs, possibly owing to a read error. Distinct nucleotide sequences in the sample also encode this CDR3. This chain uses TRBV5-1 with TRBJ2-7, with 8 bases aligning to TRBD2. Per germline, CDR1 SGHRS and CDR2 YFSETQ. This CDR3 region has 13 residues. CDR3 nucleotides: TGCGCCAGCAGTTTGGCGGGGGGCCACGAGCAGTACTTC. Translating gives CASSLAGGHEQYF.

V and J are TRBV6-5 and TRBJ2-7, with D possibly being TRBD2 (7 bases). V lost 7 bases and J 2 bases, leaving 9 bases between the germline ends. The CDR3 runs 12 residues. The germline V gene encodes CDR1 MNHEY and CDR2 SVGAGI. Written as DNA, the CDR3 is TGTGCCAGCAAGGGGGGGACCTACGAGCAGTACTTC. It codes for CASKGGTYEQYF.

The chain employs TRBV11-3 and TRBJ2-1, with a tentative D call TRBD2 (6 bases). Looked up from germline, CDR1 is SGHNT and CDR2 is YENEEA. V lost 5 bases, J lost 9 bases, and 20 bases lay in between. The CDR3 runs 15 residues. The CDR3 loop is CASSPTSPPYGEQFF. The CDR3 nucleotides are TGTGCCAGCAGCCCGACTAGTCCACCATACGGTGAGCAGTTCTTC. Complete variable domain (other parts from reference TRBV11-3 and TRBJ2-1): EAGVVQSPRYKIIEKKQPVAFWCNPISGHNTLYWYLQNLGQGPELLIRYENEEAVDDSQLPKDRFSAERLKGVDSTLKIQPAELGDSAVYLCASSPTSPPYGEQFFGPGTRLTVL.

The table lists this clone with a count of one. This chain connects TRBV19 to TRBJ1-4, with 8 bases fitting TRBD1. The CDR3 is made up of 15 amino acids. The ends lost 0 bases at V and 7 bases at J; junction bases unmatched: 4. In germline, CDR1 is LNHDA, CDR2 SQIVND (reference sequence). The CDR3 region is CASSIDQGAAEKLFF. CDR3 coding DNA: TGTGCCAGTAGTATAGATCAGGGGGCGGCTGAAAAACTGTTTTTT.

V gene TRBV5-1 combines with J gene TRBJ2-2; weak D call: TRBD1 (6 bases). The V gene's germline CDR1 is SGHRS and CDR2 YFSETQ. The V end lost 0 bases, the J end lost 0 bases, and 9 bases lay between the germline ends. This CDR3 is built from 16 residues. The chain's CDR3 is CASSLVGHANTGELFF. The CDR3 DNA sequence: TGCGCCAGCAGCTTGGTGGGACACGCGAACACCGGGGAGCTGTTTTTT.

The chain couples TRBV28 to TRBJ1-2, with a tentative D call TRBD1 (6 bases). CDR1 and CDR2 from the germline V gene are MDHEN and SYDVKM. This CDR3 region has 13 residues. V lost 3 bases and J 6 bases, leaving 11 bases between the germline ends. The CDR3 DNA reads as TGTGCCAGCAGTTTTCCCAGGGGTGATGGCTACACCTTC. Amino acids: CASSFPRGDGYTF.

The chain joins TRBV11-2 to TRBJ1-1; 10 nucleotides line up with TRBD1. The V and J ends lost 3 bases and 1 base, in that order; junction bases with no gene match: 2. This CDR3 region has 15 residues. The germline CDR1 and CDR2 sequences are SGHAT and FQNNGV. In DNA form, the CDR3 reads TGTGCCAGCAGCTTCGGGACAGGGGAGAACACTGAAGCTTTCTTT. It translates to CASSFGTGENTEAFF.

This clone was detected once. The CDR3 spells CASSPWTSGNDGELFF. DNA of the CDR3: TGTGCCAGCTCCCCCTGGACTAGCGGAAATGACGGGGAGCTGTTTTTT. J is TRBJ2-2 and V is TRBV18; 10 bases are a match to TRBD2. V shed 6 bases and J 7 bases; nucleotides not matched to a gene: 11. The CDR3 loop spans 16 amino acids. Germline V gives CDR1 KGHSH, CDR2 LQKENI.

This clone was counted a single time. The chain has TRBV4-2 and TRBJ2-2; D is ambiguous. The ends were cut back, 5 bases at V and 3 bases at J, with 16 bases in the middle. Germline loops: CDR1 LGHNA, CDR2 YNFKEQ. The CDR3 length is 16 residues. The CDR3 protein is CASSEALGSDTGELFF. CDR3 in DNA: TGTGCCAGCAGCGAAGCCCTGGGGTCGGACACCGGGGAGCTGTTTTTT.

The V and J genes are TRBV5-1 and TRBJ2-3; 9 bases align to TRBD1. Germline values: CDR1 SGHRS, CDR2 YFSETQ. V trimming: 0 bases; J trimming: 5 bases; junction bases outside the gene matches: 4. The CDR3 contains 15 residues. CDR3 loop: CASSLEGQGVDTQYF. In DNA, the CDR3 is TGCGCCAGCAGCTTGGAGGGACAGGGTGTAGATACGCAGTATTTT.

This clone came up a few times. The sample has other DNA sequences that encode this CDR3 too. This chain links TRBV28 with TRBJ2-7; no reliable D call. Germline-derived CDR1 and CDR2 are MDHEN and SYDVKM. V was clipped by 3 bases and J by 3 bases, with 6 bases between them. The CDR3 extends over 12 amino acids. CDR3 sequence reads: CASSLRNYEQYF. The DNA of the CDR3 is TGTGCCAGCAGTTTGCGGAACTACGAGCAGTACTTC. Using reference TRBV28 and TRBJ2-7 for the parts outside the CDR3, the full variable domain is DVKVTQSSRYLVKRTGEKVFLECVQDMDHENMFWYRQDPGLGLRLIYFSYDVKMKEKGDIPEGYSVSREKKERFSLILESASTNQTSMYLCASSLRNYEQYFGPGTRLTVT.

This clone was seen only a few times. The rearrangement uses TRBV10-3 and TRBJ1-1; 7 bases match TRBD1. V dropped 6 bases and J dropped 0; count of bases not matched to a gene: 13. The CDR3 has 17 residues. CDR1 and CDR2 (germline): ENHRY, SYGVKD. CDR3 protein: CAIRPWDSHRLNTEAFF. The CDR3 DNA follows: TGTGCCATCAGGCCATGGGACAGCCACAGATTGAACACTGAAGCTTTCTTT.

The CDR3 sequence: CASSSTQGREAFF. The DNA of the CDR3 is TGTGCCAGCAGCTCCACCCAGGGGCGTGAAGCTTTCTTT. This sequence joins TRBV7-3 and TRBJ1-1, with a tentative D call TRBD1 (6 bases). There are 13 residues in the CDR3. Trimming removed 4 bases from V and 7 bases from J, with 13 bases in between. The V gene's germline CDR1 is SGHTA and CDR2 FQGTGA.

The rearrangement joins TRBV5-4 to TRBJ1-4; 12 bases line up with TRBD1. The V and J ends lost 3 bases and 8 bases, in that order; junction bases with no gene match: 2. The CDR3 length is 14 residues. Germline lookup yields CDR1 SGHNT and CDR2 YYREEE (reference sequence). This CDR3 reads CASSSGTGGEKLFF. The CDR3 DNA sequence: TGTGCCAGCAGCTCCGGGACAGGGGGCGAAAAACTGTTTTTT.